The subject of this entry is one TCR beta chain. Its recognized antigen is unknown. A read error may produce the germline difference seen at one junction end. The data stem from a study of CD8+CD57+ T cells in acquired aplastic anemia listed by TCRdb under 2018. For context, the study as a whole: A mean of approximately 3 ug of DNA, ranging from about 0.2 to 27.4 ug, was extracted from sorted CD4+ and CD8+ cells. Healthy donor samples averaged about 10 million reads for CD4+ and 11 million to 14 million for CD8+ cells.

In this study, sorted CD4+ and CD8+ T cells from the blood of healthy subjects and of severe aplastic anemia patients had their TCR repertoires deep-sequenced. Ficoll-Paque density gradient centrifugation was used to isolate peripheral blood mononuclear cells. Before DNA extraction, CD4+ and CD8+ T cells were sorted with FACS or magnetic beads. Genomic DNA served as template for TCR beta VDJ combination and CDR3 sequence profiling. An Illumina HiSeq 2000 was used for TCR repertoire sequencing. As for how the authors treated the data: TRBV/TRBJ rearrangement plots, CDR3 size and DJ length profiles, and Simpson's diversity index were used to assess repertoires. The most abundant DNA sequence in the deep sequencing data was taken as the immunodominant clone. CDR3 amino acid sequences were screened for sharing across subjects and were compared with published repertoires and the VDJdb database. TCRdb itself trimmed the public reads at Q25 with fastp, ran MiXCR and retained productive beta chains. Each record represents a unique CDR3 protein, reported with the most common genes and DNA among its rows. TCRdb, not the authors, supplied the V and J calls. For this sample there are hundreds of thousands of distinct CDR3 sequences; 65% to 80% appear just once. Under 5% of the sample is in the top ten clones.

The study at large found these results: Fewer than 35 CD8+ CDR3 sequences were found to be shared between patients and controls, but these sequences appeared to be highly expressed in patients and within the immunodominant clones of the patients. CD8+ Simpson's diversity did not differ significantly between patients and healthy controls (P=0.060).

Looking up the germline V gene yields CDR1 SGDLS and CDR2 YYNGEE. The CDR3 numbers 16 residues from cysteine through phenylalanine. Left in the record is the CDR3 DNA by itself, 48 bases read in frame from the first base. The TCR originated in a human donor in good health, serving as a control. Sample: sorted CD4+, CD8+, or CD8+CD57+ T cells (not recorded which) from PBMCs. This chain joins TRBV9 to TRBJ2-7, with TRBD2 as a weak D call on 6 bases. The bases read TGTGCCACCAGCGGACGGGAGTTCGGCCCAGGCACCCAGCAGTACTTC. This sequence encodes CATSGREFGPGTQQYF.